One and the same sample provided the 27 T cell receptor beta chains below, sequenced in a study of T cells after yellow fever vaccination. From the 5' RACE reads, TCRdb called clonotypes with MiXCR, one entry per CDR3 protein. The sample includes just over 250,000 distinct CDR3 sequences, roughly 5.2% of them seen just once. The sample consisted of CD4+ T cells sorted from PBMCs, taken on the day of the yellow fever booster vaccination. The receptor source for this set is a man aged 18 to 30 who received the YFV17D yellow fever vaccine.

This clonotype was detected many times. This chain joins TRBV5-1 and TRBJ2-3; 7 bases align to TRBD1. Germline-derived CDR1 and CDR2 are SGHRS and YFSETQ. The V segment lost 0 bases and the J segment 4 bases; nucleotides outside the gene matches: 8. The CDR3 covers 16 residues. CDR3 DNA: TGCGCCAGCAGCTTGGCCGGGGACAGAGCTTCAGATACGCAGTATTTT. Translating it yields CASSLAGDRASDTQYF.

This clonotype came up many times. V is TRBV24-1 and J is TRBJ2-1; 8 bases map to TRBD1. CDR1 and CDR2 from the germline V gene are KGHDR and SFDVKD. This CDR3 region has 15 residues. Trimming took 4 bases from V and 6 from J; bases not matched to a gene: 7. The CDR3 bases are TGTGCCACCAGTGACCCCGGACAGGGTTCCAATGAGCAGTTCTTC. Amino acid sequence: CATSDPGQGSNEQFF.

This clonotype has only a few counts. This rearrangement joins TRBV6-2 or TRBV6-3 to TRBJ1-2; tentative D call: TRBD1 (6 bases). Germline V lookup: CDR1 MNHEY, CDR2 SVGEGT. The CDR3 spans 14 residues. Trimming stripped 5 bases from V and 3 bases from J, with 13 bases between. Here the CDR3 DNA reads TGTGCCAGCAGTGTTCAGGGGAAGCACTATGGCTACACCTTC. This codes for CASSVQGKHYGYTF.

This clonotype showed up many times. The rearrangement joins TRBV20-1 to TRBJ1-1; D remains unclear. This CDR3 spans 13 amino acids. CDR1 and CDR2 (germline): DFQATT, SNEGSKA (reference sequence). V was pared by 4 bases and J by 3 bases, with 12 bases between. CDR3 bases: TGCAGTGCTAAACGGGGAGGCGACACTGAAGCTTTCTTT. This codes for CSAKRGGDTEAFF.

This clonotype appeared many times. V and J are TRBV7-3 and TRBJ1-2; D is uncertain. V lost 8 bases to trimming and J lost 7 bases, with 17 bases between them. The V gene's germline CDR1 is SGHTA and CDR2 FQGTGA. This CDR3 region has 13 residues. The CDR3 sequence is CASGLGDETGYTF. CDR3 sequence (DNA): TGTGCCAGCGGGCTCGGGGATGAGACTGGCTACACCTTC.

The CDR3 bases are TGTGCCAGCAGTTACCGAGGACTAGCGGAAGAGCAGTTCTTC. As protein: CASSYRGLAEEQFF. The V gene is TRBV6-2 or TRBV6-3, the J gene TRBJ2-1; 10 nucleotides align to TRBD2. V lost 2 bases and J lost 10; bases outside the gene matches: 5. The germline V gene has CDR1 MNHEY and CDR2 SVGEGT. The CDR3 sequence is 14 residues long.

The chain employs TRBV7-6 and TRBJ1-4; the match to TRBD1 covers 8 bases. This CDR3 has 14 residues. The J segment lost 4 bases and the V segment lost 5 bases, leaving 3 bases of the junction unmatched. Germline V gene data show CDR1 as SGHVS and CDR2 as FNYEAQ. CDR3 DNA sequence: TGTGCCAGCAGCCGGACAGGGCTTAATGAAAAACTGTTTTTT. The encoded protein is CASSRTGLNEKLFF.

This clonotype showed up many times. The chain couples TRBV6-5 to TRBJ2-1; tentative D call: TRBD1 (5 bases). From germline, CDR1 is MNHEY and CDR2 SVGAGI. Trimming removed 6 bases from V and 15 bases from J, with 15 bases in between. The CDR3 spans 11 residues. Here the CDR3 reads CASRAGSAVFF. The CDR3 nucleotides are TGTGCCAGCAGAGCAGGGTCCGCGGTGTTCTTC.

This clonotype was found many times. The V gene is TRBV4-1, the J gene TRBJ2-3, with D maybe TRBD2 (7 bases). The CDR3 loop spans 15 amino acids. Trimming left V 4 bases short and J 2 bases short, with 13 bases between. Germline V lookup: CDR1 MGHRA, CDR2 YSYEKL. As DNA, the CDR3 is TGCGCCAGCAGCCGGTCGGGGGGCCTCACAGATACGCAGTATTTT. Protein product: CASSRSGGLTDTQYF.

This clonotype was recorded many times. CDR3 sequence (DNA): TGTGCCAGCTCACCACCGGGGGGGTCGGCCCTCCACTTT. Translating it yields CASSPPGGSALHF. The rearrangement joins TRBV18 to TRBJ1-6; D possibly corresponds to TRBD1 (5 bases). V lost 0 bases to trimming and J lost 14 bases, with 11 bases between them. CDR3 length: 13 residues. Germline assignment: CDR1 KGHSH and CDR2 LQKENI.

This chain links TRBV7-2 with TRBJ2-7, with 8 bases that match TRBD2. With 3 bases clipped from V and 0 bases from J, the junction kept 4 bases outside the gene matches. CDR1 is SGHTA and CDR2 is FQGNSA in the germline V gene. There are 15 residues in the CDR3. The CDR3, as DNA: TGTGCCAGCAGCTTTAGCGGGGATCTCTCCTACGAGCAGTACTTC. Protein product: CASSFSGDLSYEQYF.

The sample holds many counts of this clonotype. CDR3 sequence (DNA): TGTGCCAGCAGCTTTTCCACGGGACATCGCTCCTACGAGCAGTACGTC. This encodes CASSFSTGHRSYEQYV. The chain joins TRBV7-9 to TRBJ2-7, with a weak D call TRBD1 (6 bases). V lost 3 bases to trimming and J lost 0 bases, with 15 bases between them. In germline, CDR1 is SEHNR, CDR2 FQNEAQ (reference sequence). CDR3 length: 16 residues.

V gene TRBV19 combines with J gene TRBJ2-1; a weak D match, TRBD1 (6 bases). The germline V gene has CDR1 LNHDA and CDR2 SQIVND (reference sequence). The CDR3 covers 14 residues. Trimming took 6 bases from V and 0 from J, leaving 9 bases between them. The CDR3 reads CASSQGNSYNEQFF. The CDR3 nucleotides are TGTGCCAGTAGCCAGGGGAACTCCTACAATGAGCAGTTCTTC. The complete variable domain, with remaining parts taken from reference TRBV19 and TRBJ2-1, reads DGGITQSPKYLFRKEGQNVTLSCEQNLNHDAMYWYRQDPGQGLRLIYYSQIVNDFQKGDIAEGYSVSREKKESFPLTVTSAQKNPTAFYLCASSQGNSYNEQFFGPGTRLTVL.

This clonotype was picked up many times. The CDR3 reads CASSLDGGASTEAFF. CDR3 sequence (DNA): TGTGCCAGCAGCTTAGATGGGGGCGCTTCCACTGAAGCTTTCTTT. This sequence joins TRBV7-2 and TRBJ1-1; a weak D match, TRBD1 (6 bases). Trimming removed 1 base from V and 4 bases from J, with 13 bases in between. This CDR3 has 15 amino acids. Per germline, CDR1 SGHTA and CDR2 FQGNSA.

In this sample, this clonotype turned up many times. The DNA of the CDR3 is TGTGCCAGCAGTTTCAGCGGCCTGAACACTGAAGCTTTCTTT. Protein: CASSFSGLNTEAFF. V gene TRBV12-3 or TRBV12-4 combines with J gene TRBJ1-1; D is uncertain. V was pared by 3 bases and J by 0 bases, with 8 bases between. The length of the CDR3 is 14 residues.

There are many counts of this clonotype. V and J are TRBV5-1 and TRBJ2-1; a possible D gene is TRBD2 (5 bases). The germline CDR1 and CDR2 sequences are SGHRS and YFSETQ. V was cut by 0 bases and J by 9 bases, with 13 bases left in between. The length of the CDR3 is 14 residues. For the CDR3, the DNA is TGCGCCAGCAGCTTGGGTCCTTTCGCGGGTGAGCAGTTCTTC. Amino acids: CASSLGPFAGEQFF.

The V and J genes are TRBV4-2 and TRBJ2-7; TRBD2 agrees at 7 bases. V shed 4 bases, J shed 0 bases, and the junction held 9 bases outside the gene matches. Germline loops: CDR1 LGHNA, CDR2 YNFKEQ. The CDR3 runs to 16 residues. As DNA, the CDR3 is TGTGCCAGCAGCCTGACCGGGACTAAAATCTCCTACGAGCAGTACGTC. Translation: CASSLTGTKISYEQYV.

This chain uses TRBV12-3 or TRBV12-4 with TRBJ2-5, with D hard to call. The V end was cut by 7 bases, the J end by 10 bases, with 16 bases between. The CDR3 totals 12 residues. The CDR3 DNA is TGTGCCAGCACTGCACATGGGCTGGGCCAGTACTTC. Its translation is CASTAHGLGQYF.

Many counts were recorded for this clonotype. V and J are TRBV12-3 or TRBV12-4 and TRBJ1-2; possibly TRBD1 for D (6 bases). The ends were cut back, 2 bases at V and 6 bases at J, with 13 bases in the middle. CDR3 size: 14 residues. For the CDR3, the DNA is TGTGCCAGCAGTTTAACAGGGACAATGAATGGCTACACCTTC. Protein: CASSLTGTMNGYTF.

This clonotype was seen many times. The chain has TRBV20-1 and TRBJ2-5, with 8 bases lining up with TRBD2. The CDR3 spans 14 residues. Unmatched junction bases numbered 6, after V lost 1 base and J lost 5 bases. CDR1 DFQATT and CDR2 SNEGSKA come from the germline V gene (reference sequence). The CDR3 DNA reads as TGCAGTGCTAGAGCAGGCGCGGGGGGCGAGACCCAGTACTTC. This encodes CSARAGAGGETQYF.

This clonotype came up a few times. This sequence joins TRBV7-2 and TRBJ2-1, with TRBD1 matching 8 bases. V dropped 2 bases and J dropped 8; count of bases not matched to a gene: 11. The CDR3 covers 16 residues. Per the germline V gene, CDR1 is SGHTA and CDR2 is FQGNSA. The CDR3 bases are TGTGCCAGCAGCTTACGGCCAGGACAGGGTTCATATGAGCAGTTCTTC. This gives the protein CASSLRPGQGSYEQFF.

This clonotype was seen repeatedly, ten times or more. The chain is built from TRBV20-1 and TRBJ2-7; TRBD2 matches at 8 bases. V gave up 7 bases and J gave up 2 bases; unmatched junction bases: 7. Germline V gene lookup returns CDR1 DFQATT and CDR2 SNEGSKA (reference sequence). This CDR3 contains 13 residues. The CDR3 nucleotides read TGCAGTGGTTCTAGCGGGCAAACCTACGAGCAGTACTTC. This sequence encodes CSGSSGQTYEQYF.

This clonotype was found many times. The chain carries TRBV9 and TRBJ2-2, with 7 positions matching TRBD1. CDR1 and CDR2 (germline): SGDLS, YYNGEE. V lost 3 bases, J lost 8 bases, and 13 bases stayed unmatched. CDR3 length: 16 amino acids. The CDR3 reads CASSDNAMRGQGELFF. The CDR3 region has the DNA TGTGCCAGCAGCGACAACGCGATGAGGGGGCAGGGGGAGCTGTTTTTT.

This clonotype came up many times. J is TRBJ2-1 and V is TRBV11-2, with 7 bases fitting TRBD2. Germline values: CDR1 SGHAT, CDR2 FQNNGV. Trimming at V came to 1 base and at J to 4 bases, leaving 4 bases not matched to a gene. The CDR3 has 15 residues. CDR3 nucleotide sequence: TGTGCCAGCAGCTTAGGGGGGGGAGGTTACAATGAGCAGTTCTTC. Its translation is CASSLGGGGYNEQFF. The whole variable domain, filled in from reference TRBV11-2 and TRBJ2-1, reads EAGVAQSPRYKIIEKRQSVAFWCNPISGHATLYWYQQILGQGPKLLIQFQNNGVVDDSQLPKDRFSAERLKGVDSTLKIQPAKLEDSAVYLCASSLGGGGYNEQFFGPGTRLTVL.

About this clonotype itself: A much more abundant neighbour one base away suggests this may be a read error. The V call is TRBV12-3 or TRBV12-4, the J call TRBJ2-1; D remains unclear. The CDR3 covers 11 residues. CDR3 nucleotides: TGTGCCATCAGTTTAGGGTTATGGCAGTTCTTC. The encoded protein is CAISLGLWQFF.

This clonotype was recorded at least ten times. This rearrangement joins TRBV5-1 to TRBJ2-5, with D perhaps given as TRBD1 or TRBD2 (5 bases each). This CDR3 is 12 amino acids long. With 0 bases removed from V and 6 bases from J, the gap between germline ends came to 6 bases. Germline V gene data show CDR1 as SGHRS and CDR2 as YFSETQ. The CDR3 is CASSLGGQTQYF. The DNA of the CDR3 is TGCGCCAGCAGCTTGGGGGGACAGACCCAGTACTTC.

This clonotype was seen a few times. One end of the junction varies from germline; a read error may be responsible. The chain couples TRBV7-7 to TRBJ2-5, with D unclear. Germline V gives CDR1 SSHAT, CDR2 FNYEAQ (reference sequence). There are 13 residues in the CDR3. In DNA, the CDR3 is TGTGCTAGCAGCTTAGACGGGTCGAGGACCCAGTACTTC. Protein: CASSLDGSRTQYF. Together with reference TRBV7-7 and TRBJ2-5, the CDR3 gives the full variable domain: GAGVSQSPRYKVTKRGQDVTLRCDPISSHATLYWYQQALGQGPEFLTYFNYEAQPDKSGLPSDRFSAERPEGSISTLTIQRTEQRDSAMYRCASSLDGSRTQYFGPGTRLLVL.